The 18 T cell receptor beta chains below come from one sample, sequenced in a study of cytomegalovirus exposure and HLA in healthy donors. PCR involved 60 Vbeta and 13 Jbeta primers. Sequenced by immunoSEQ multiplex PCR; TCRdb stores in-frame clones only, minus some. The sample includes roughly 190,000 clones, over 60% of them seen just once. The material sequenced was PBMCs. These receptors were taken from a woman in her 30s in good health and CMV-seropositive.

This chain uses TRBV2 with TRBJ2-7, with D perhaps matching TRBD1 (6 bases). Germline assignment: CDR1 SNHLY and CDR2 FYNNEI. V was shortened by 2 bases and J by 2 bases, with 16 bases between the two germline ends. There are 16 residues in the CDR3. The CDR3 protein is CASSELLYRETYEQYF. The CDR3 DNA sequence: TGTGCCAGCAGTGAACTCCTATACAGGGAAACCTACGAGCAGTACTTC.

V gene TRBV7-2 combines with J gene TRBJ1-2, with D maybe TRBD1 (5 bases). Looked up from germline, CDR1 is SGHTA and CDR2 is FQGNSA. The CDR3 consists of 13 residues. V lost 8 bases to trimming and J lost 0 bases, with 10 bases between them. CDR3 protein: CASRPGTNYGYTF. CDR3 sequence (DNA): TGTGCCAGCCGTCCAGGGACTAACTATGGCTACACCTTC.

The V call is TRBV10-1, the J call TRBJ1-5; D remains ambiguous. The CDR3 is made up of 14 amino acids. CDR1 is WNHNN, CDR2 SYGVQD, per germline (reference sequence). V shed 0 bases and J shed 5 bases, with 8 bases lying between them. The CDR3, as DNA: TGCGCCAGCAGTGAGTCGGCTCCTCATCAGCCCCAGCATTTT. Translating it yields CASSESAPHQPQHF.

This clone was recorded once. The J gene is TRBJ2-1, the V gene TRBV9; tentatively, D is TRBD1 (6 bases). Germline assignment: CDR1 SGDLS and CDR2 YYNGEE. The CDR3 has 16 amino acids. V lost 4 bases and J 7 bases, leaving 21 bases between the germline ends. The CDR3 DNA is TGTGCCAGCAGCCCCCGTAACAGGGCAGAAAGGAATGAGCAGTTCTTC. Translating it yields CASSPRNRAERNEQFF.

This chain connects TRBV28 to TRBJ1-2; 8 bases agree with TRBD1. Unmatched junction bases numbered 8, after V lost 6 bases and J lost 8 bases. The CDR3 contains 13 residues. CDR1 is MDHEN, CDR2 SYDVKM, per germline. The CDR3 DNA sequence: TGTGCCAGCAGATGGACAGGGCTAAAAGGCTACACCTTC. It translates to CASRWTGLKGYTF.

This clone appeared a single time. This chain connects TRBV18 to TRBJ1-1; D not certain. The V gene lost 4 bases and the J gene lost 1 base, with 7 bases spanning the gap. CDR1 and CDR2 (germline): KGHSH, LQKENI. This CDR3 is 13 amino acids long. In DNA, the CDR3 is TGTGCCAGCTCACAACACCAGAACACTGAAGCTTTCTTT. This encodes CASSQHQNTEAFF.

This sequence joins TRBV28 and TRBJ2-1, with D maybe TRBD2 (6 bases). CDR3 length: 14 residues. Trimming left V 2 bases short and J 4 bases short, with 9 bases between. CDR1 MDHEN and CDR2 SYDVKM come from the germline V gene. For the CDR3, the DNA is TGTGCCAGCAGTTTACTTGGAGGGTACAATGAGCAGTTCTTC. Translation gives CASSLLGGYNEQFF. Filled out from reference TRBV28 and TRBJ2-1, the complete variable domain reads DVKVTQSSRYLVKRTGEKVFLECVQDMDHENMFWYRQDPGLGLRLIYFSYDVKMKEKGDIPEGYSVSREKKERFSLILESASTNQTSMYLCASSLLGGYNEQFFGPGTRLTVL.

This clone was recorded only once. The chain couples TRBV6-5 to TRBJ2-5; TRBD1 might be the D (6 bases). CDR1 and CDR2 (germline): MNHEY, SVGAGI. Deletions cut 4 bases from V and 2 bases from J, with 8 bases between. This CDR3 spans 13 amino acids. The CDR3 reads CASSLQGQETQYF. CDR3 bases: TGTGCCAGCAGTTTGCAGGGGCAAGAGACCCAGTACTTC.

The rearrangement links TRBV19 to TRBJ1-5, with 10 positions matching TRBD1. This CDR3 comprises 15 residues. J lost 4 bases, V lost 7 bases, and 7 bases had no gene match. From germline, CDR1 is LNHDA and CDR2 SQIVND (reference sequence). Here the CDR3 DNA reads TGTGCCAGTAAGACATCGGACAGGGGGAATCAGCCCCAGCATTTT. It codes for CASKTSDRGNQPQHF. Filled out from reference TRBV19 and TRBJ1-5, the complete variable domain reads DGGITQSPKYLFRKEGQNVTLSCEQNLNHDAMYWYRQDPGQGLRLIYYSQIVNDFQKGDIAEGYSVSREKKESFPLTVTSAQKNPTAFYLCASKTSDRGNQPQHFGDGTRLSIL.

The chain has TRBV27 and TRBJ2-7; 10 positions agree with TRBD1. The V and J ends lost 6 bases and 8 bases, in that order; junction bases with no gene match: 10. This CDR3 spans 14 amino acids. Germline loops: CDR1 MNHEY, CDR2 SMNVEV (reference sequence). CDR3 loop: CASRSTGGLKKQYF. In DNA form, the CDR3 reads TGTGCCAGCAGGTCGACAGGGGGCTTAAAAAAGCAGTACTTC.

CDR3 coding DNA: TGCGCCAGCAGTCCTACCGACAGGTACACAGATACGCAGTATTTT. It codes for CASSPTDRYTDTQYF. The chain links TRBV10-2 to TRBJ2-3; the D gene is possibly TRBD1 (6 bases). The length of the CDR3 is 15 residues. CDR1 and CDR2 (germline): WSHSY, SAAADI. V lost 5 bases and J lost 2, with 14 bases in between.

The CDR3 nucleotides are TGTGCCTGGAGCGGACTAGCGGGTAACGGGGAGCTGTTTTTT. Protein sequence: CAWSGLAGNGELFF. The rearrangement joins TRBV30 to TRBJ2-2, with 11 bases fitting TRBD2. Losses at the gene ends were 3 bases for V and 7 bases for J; bases not matched to a gene: 4. Looked up from germline, CDR1 is GTSNPN and CDR2 is SVGIG (reference sequence). CDR3 size: 14 residues.

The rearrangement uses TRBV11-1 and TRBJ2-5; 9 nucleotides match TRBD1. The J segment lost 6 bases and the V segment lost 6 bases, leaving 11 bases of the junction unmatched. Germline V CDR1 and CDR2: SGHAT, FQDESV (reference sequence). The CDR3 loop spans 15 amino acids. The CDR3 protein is CASRPTGGVSQTQYF. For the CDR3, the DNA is TGTGCCAGCAGACCTACAGGGGGCGTAAGCCAGACCCAGTACTTC.

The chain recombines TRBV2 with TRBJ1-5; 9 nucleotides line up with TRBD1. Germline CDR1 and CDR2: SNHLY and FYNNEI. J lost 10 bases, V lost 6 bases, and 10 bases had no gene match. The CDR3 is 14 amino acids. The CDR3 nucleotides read TGTGCCAGCAGGCGTGACAGGGGGAAGGAACCCCAGCATTTT. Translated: CASRRDRGKEPQHF.

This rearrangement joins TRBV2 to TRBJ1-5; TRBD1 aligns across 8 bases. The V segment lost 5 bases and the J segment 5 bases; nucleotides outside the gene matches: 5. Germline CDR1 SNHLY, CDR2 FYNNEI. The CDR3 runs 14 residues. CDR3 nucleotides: TGTGCCAGCAGTTATGACAGGGGCGATCAGCCCCAGCATTTT. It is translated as CASSYDRGDQPQHF. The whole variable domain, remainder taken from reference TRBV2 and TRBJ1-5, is EPEVTQTPSHQVTQMGQEVILRCVPISNHLYFYWYRQILGQKVEFLVSFYNNEISEKSEIFDDQFSVERPDGSNFTLKIRSTKLEDSAMYFCASSYDRGDQPQHFGDGTRLSIL.

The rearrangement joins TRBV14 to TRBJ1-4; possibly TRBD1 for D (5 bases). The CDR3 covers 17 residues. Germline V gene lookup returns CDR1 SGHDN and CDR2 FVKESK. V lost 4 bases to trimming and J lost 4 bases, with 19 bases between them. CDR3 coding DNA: TGTGCCAGCAGCCGCCTGCCCAGGGCGCGGGATAATGAAAAACTGTTTTTT. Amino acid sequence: CASSRLPRARDNEKLFF. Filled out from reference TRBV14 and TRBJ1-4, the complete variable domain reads EAGVTQFPSHSVIEKGQTVTLRCDPISGHDNLYWYRRVMGKEIKFLLHFVKESKQDESGMPNNRFLAERTGGTYSTLKVQPAELEDSGVYFCASSRLPRARDNEKLFFGSGTQLSVL.

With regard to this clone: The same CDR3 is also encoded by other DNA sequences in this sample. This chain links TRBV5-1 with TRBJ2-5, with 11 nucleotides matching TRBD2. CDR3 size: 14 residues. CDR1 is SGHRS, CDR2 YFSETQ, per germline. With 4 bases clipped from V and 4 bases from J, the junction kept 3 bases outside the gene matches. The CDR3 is CASSLGLAGETQYF. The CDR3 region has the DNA TGCGCCAGCAGCCTCGGACTAGCGGGAGAGACCCAGTACTTC.

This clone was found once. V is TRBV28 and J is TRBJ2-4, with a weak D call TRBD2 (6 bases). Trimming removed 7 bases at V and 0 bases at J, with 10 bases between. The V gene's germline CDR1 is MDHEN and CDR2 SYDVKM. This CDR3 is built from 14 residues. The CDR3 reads CASNLGGAKNIQYF. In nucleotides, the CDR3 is TGTGCCAGCAACCTCGGGGGAGCCAAAAACATTCAGTACTTC.